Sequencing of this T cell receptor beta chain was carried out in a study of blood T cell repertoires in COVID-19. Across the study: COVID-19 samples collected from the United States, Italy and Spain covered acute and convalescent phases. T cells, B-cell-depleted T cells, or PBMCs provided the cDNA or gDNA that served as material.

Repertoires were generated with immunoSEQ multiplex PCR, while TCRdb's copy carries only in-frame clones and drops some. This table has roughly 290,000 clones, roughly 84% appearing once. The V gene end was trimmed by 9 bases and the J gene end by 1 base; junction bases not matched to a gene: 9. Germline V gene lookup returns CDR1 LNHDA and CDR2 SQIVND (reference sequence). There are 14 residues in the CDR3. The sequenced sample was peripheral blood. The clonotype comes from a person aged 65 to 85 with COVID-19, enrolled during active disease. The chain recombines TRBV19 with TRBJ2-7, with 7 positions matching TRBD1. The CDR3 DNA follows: TGTGCCAGCCATCAGCCGGGACAGTCCTACGAGCAGTACTTC. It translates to CASHQPGQSYEQYF.